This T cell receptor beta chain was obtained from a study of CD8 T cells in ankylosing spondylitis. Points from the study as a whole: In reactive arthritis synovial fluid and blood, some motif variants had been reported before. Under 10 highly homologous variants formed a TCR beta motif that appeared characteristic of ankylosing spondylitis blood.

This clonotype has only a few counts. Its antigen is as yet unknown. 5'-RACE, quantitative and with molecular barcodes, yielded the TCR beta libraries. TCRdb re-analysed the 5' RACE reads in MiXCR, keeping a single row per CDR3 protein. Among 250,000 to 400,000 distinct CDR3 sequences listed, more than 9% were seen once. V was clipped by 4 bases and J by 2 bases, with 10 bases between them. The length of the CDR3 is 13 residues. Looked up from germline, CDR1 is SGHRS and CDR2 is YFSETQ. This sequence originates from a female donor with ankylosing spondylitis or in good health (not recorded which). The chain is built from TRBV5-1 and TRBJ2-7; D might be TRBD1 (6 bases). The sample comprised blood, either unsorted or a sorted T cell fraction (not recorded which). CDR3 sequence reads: CASSVGAAYEQYF. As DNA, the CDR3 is TGCGCCAGCAGCGTGGGGGCAGCCTACGAGCAGTACTTC.